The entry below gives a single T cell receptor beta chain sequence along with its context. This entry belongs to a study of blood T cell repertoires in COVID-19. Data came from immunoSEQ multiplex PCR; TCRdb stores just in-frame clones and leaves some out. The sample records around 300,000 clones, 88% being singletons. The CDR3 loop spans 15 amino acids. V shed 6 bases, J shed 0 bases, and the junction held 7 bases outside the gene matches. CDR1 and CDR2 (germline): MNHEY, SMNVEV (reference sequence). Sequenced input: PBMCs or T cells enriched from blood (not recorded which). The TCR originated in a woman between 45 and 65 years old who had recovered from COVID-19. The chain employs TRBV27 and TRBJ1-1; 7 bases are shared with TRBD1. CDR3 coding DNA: TGTGCCAGCAGCCGGGACAGCCCTTTGAACACTGAAGCTTTCTTT. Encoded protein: CASSRDSPLNTEAFF.